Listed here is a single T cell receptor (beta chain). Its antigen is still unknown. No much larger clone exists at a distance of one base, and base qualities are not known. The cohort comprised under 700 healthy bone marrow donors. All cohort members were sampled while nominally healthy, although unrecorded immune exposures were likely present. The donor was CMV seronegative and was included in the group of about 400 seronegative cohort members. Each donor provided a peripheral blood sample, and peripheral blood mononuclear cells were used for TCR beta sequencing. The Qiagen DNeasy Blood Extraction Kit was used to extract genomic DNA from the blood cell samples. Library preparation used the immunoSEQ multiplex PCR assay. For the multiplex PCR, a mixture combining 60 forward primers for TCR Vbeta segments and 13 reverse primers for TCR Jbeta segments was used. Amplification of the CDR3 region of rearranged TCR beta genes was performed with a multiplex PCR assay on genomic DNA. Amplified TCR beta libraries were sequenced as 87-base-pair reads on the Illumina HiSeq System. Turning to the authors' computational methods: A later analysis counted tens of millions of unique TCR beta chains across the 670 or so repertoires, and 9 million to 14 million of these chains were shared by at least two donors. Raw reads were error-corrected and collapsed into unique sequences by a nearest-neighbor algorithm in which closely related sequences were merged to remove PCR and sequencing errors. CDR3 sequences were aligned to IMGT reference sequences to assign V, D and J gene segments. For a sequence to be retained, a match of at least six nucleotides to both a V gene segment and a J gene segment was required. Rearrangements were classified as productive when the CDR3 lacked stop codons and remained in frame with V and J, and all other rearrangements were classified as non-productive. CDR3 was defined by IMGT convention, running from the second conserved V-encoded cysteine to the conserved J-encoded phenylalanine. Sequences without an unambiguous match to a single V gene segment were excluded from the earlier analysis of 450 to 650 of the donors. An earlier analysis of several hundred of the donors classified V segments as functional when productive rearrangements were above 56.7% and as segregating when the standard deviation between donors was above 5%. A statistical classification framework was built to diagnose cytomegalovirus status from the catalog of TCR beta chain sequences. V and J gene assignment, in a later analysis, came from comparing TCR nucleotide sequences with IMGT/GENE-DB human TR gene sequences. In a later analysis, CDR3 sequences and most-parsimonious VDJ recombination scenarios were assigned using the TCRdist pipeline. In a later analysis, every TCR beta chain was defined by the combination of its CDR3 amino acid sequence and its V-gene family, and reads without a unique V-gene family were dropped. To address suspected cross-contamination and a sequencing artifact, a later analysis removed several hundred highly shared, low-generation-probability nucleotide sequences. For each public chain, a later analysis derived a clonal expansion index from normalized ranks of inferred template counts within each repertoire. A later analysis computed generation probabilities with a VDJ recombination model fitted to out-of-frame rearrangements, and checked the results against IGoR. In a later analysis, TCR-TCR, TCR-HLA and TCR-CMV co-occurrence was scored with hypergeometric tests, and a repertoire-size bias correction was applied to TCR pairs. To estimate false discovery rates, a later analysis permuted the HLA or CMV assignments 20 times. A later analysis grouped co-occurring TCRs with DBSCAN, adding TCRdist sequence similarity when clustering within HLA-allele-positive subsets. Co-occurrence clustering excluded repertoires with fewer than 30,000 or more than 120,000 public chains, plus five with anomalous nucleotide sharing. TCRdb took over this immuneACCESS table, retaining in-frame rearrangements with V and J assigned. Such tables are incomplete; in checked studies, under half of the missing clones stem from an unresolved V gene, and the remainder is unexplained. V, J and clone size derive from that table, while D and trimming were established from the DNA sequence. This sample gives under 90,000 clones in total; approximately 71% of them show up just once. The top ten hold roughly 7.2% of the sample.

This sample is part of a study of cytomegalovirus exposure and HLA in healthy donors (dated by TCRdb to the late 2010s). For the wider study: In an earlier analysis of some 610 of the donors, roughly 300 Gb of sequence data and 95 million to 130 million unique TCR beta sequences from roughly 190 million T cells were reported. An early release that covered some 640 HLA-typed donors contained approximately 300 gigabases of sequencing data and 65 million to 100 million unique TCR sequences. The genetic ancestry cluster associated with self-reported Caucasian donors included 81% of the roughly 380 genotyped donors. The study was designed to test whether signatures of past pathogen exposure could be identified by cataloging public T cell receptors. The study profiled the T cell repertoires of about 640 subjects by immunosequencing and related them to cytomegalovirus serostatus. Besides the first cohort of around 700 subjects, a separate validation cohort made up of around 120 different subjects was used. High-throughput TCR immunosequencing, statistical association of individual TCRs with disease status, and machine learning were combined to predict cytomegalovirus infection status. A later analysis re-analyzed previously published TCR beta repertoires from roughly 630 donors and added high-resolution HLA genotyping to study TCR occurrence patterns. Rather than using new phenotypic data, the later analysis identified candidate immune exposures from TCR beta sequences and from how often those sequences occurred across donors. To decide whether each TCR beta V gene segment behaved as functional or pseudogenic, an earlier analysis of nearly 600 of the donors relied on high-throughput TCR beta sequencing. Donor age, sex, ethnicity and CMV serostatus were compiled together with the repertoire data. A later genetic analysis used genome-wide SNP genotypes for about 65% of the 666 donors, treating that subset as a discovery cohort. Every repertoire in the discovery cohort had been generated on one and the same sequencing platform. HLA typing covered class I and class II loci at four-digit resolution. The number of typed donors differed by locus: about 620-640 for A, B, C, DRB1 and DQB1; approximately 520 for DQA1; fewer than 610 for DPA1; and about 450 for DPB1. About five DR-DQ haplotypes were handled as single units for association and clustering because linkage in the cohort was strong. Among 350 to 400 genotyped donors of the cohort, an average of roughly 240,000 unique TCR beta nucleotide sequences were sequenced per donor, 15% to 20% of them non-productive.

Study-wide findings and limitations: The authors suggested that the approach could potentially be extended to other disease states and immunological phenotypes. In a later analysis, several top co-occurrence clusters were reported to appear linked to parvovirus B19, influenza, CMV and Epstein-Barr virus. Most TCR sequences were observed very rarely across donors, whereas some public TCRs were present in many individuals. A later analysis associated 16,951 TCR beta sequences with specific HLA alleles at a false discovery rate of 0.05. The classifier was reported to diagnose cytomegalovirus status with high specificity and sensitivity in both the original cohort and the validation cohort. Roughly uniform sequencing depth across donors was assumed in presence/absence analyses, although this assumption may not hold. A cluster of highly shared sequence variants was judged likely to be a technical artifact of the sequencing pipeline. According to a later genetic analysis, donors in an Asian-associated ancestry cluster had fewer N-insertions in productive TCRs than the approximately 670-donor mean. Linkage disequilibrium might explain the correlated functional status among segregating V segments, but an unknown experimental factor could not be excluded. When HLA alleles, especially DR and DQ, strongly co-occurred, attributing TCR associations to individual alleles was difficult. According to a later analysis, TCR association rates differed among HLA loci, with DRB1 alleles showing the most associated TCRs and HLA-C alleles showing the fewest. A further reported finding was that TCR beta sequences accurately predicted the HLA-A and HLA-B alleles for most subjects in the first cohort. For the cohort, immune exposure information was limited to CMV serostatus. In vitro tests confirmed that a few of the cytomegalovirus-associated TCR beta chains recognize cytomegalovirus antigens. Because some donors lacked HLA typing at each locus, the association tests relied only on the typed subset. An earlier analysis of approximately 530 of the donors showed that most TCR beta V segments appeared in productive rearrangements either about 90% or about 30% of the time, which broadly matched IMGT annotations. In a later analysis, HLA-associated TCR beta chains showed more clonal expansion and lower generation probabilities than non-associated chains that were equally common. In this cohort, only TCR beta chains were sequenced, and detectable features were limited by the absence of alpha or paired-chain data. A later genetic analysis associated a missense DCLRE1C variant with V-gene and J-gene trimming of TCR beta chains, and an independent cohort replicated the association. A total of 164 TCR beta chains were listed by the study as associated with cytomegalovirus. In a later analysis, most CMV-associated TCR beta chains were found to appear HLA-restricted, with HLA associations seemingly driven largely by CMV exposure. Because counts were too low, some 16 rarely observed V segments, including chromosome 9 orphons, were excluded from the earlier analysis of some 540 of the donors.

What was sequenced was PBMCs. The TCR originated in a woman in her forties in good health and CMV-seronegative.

The CDR3 has the sequence CASSLSGQAKNIQYF. Here is the DNA: TGTGCCAGCAGTTTATCGGGGCAGGCTAAAAACATTCAGTACTTC. The chain uses TRBV27 and TRBJ2-4; 5 matching bases give a weak D call of TRBD1. The junction carries 10 bases between V and J, which are trimmed by 0 bases and 4 bases respectively. From the cysteine through the phenylalanine, the CDR3 covers 15 amino acids. The retained sequence is limited to the CDR3, 45 bases, with the frame set at the first base. Via the germline V gene (reference sequence), CDR1 is MNHEY and CDR2 SMNVEV.